This T cell receptor (beta chain) was identified in a study of blood T cells in healthy people across ages. Study context: Per two T cells, about one barcoded beta molecule was captured through template switching. Study findings and constraints: In long-lived donors, naive CD4+ cell counts and diversity exceeded those of aged donors. Significant beta diversity loss was already apparent by age around 40, declining roughly linearly.

In regard to this clonotype: Its antigen is not identified.

The length of the CDR3 is 20 residues. CDR1 is SEHNR, CDR2 FQNEAQ, per germline (reference sequence). The junction had 14 bases not matched to a gene; V was cut back by 3 bases and J by 0 bases. Combining a sample-barcoded 5' primer with a J-beta primer mix, a second PCR ran for 7 to 11 cycles. Each CDR3 protein is one row after TCRdb ran MiXCR on the 5' RACE reads. The sample carries fewer than 700,000 distinct CDR3 sequences, less than 60% recorded once. The sequence was obtained from a man at least 80 years old in good health. The sample consisted of blood. The chain uses TRBV7-9 and TRBJ1-4; 9 bases are a match to TRBD1. The CDR3 loop is CASSFFPPGQGTSTNEKLFF. DNA of the CDR3: TGTGCCAGCAGCTTCTTTCCCCCGGGACAGGGTACATCAACTAATGAAAAACTGTTTTTT.